Described below is a single T cell receptor (beta chain) sequence and its context. Its target is unknown. Expressed TCRB transcripts were sequenced because the isolated RNA had all been reverse transcribed beforehand. Assay: immunoSEQ multiplex PCR; the TCRdb copy retains only in-frame clones and omits some. The sample records hundreds of thousands of clones, around a sixth being singletons. CDR3 length: 14 residues. Deletions cut 6 bases from V and 5 bases from J, with 17 bases between. Germline values: CDR1 SGHRS, CDR2 YFSETQ. This specimen belongs to a study of beta chain features in type 1 diabetes. General study points: Across patients, naive, central memory and Treg TCRB repertoires exhibited apparently greater similarity than was observed across healthy donors.

The clonotype comes from a man between 18 and 29 years old in good health. Sample: naive CD4+ T cells from blood. The rearrangement joins TRBV5-1 to TRBJ2-5, with D possibly TRBD1 on 5 matching bases. The CDR3 DNA follows: TGCGCCAGCACTGCCGGCAGGGCCGGGGAGACCCAGTACTTC. Its protein is CASTAGRAGETQYF.